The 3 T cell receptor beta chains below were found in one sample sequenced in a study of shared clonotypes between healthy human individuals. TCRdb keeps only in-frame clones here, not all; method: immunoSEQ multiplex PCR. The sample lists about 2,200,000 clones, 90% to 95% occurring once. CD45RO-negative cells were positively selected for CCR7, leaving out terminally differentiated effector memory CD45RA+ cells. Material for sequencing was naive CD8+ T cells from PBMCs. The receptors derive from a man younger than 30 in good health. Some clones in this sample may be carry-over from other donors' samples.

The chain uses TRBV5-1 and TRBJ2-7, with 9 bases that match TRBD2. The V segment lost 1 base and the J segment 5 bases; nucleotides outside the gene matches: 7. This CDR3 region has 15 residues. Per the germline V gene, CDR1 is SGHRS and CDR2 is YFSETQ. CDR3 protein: CASSLRGGRADEQYF. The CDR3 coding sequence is TGCGCCAGCAGCTTGCGGGGCGGGAGGGCCGACGAGCAGTACTTC.

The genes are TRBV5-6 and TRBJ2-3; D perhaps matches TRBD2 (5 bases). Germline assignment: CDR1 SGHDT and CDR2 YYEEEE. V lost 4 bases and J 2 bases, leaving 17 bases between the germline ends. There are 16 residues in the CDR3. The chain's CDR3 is CASSAEPKGVTDTQYF. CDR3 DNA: TGTGCCAGCAGCGCAGAACCAAAGGGAGTCACAGATACGCAGTATTTT.

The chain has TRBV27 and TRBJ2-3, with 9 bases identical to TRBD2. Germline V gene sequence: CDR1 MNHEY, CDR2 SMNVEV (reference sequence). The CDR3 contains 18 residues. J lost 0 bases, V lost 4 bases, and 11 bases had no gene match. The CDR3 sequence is CASSSHPASGTSTDTQYF. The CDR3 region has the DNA TGTGCCAGCAGTTCCCACCCCGCTAGCGGGACTAGCACAGATACGCAGTATTTT.